The subject of this entry is one T cell receptor beta chain. These data come from a study of identical twins. A single record per CDR3 protein comes from TCRdb applying MiXCR to the 5' RACE reads. The sample lists fewer than 550,000 distinct CDR3 sequences; over 12% were seen once. These data were also reused for a study on yellow fever vaccine responses in identical twins. That work contributes: Vaccine-induced T cell responses in twins were reportedly observed to appear partly convergent, partly personalized.

This receptor was obtained from a woman aged 18-29 years in good health. The material sequenced was CD4+ T cells sorted from blood.

The CDR3 DNA is TGTGCCACCAGTGTTAGGGGGGGGCTCAATGAGCAGTTCTTC. It encodes CATSVRGGLNEQFF. This chain links TRBV24-1 with TRBJ2-1; possibly TRBD2 for D (7 bases). This CDR3 region has 14 residues. The V end was cut by 5 bases, the J end by 6 bases, with 13 bases between. Germline V gene sequence: CDR1 KGHDR, CDR2 SFDVKD.